Following are 31 T cell receptor beta chains from one sample sequenced in a study of T cell changes during pregnancy in multiple sclerosis. The assay was immunoSEQ multiplex PCR, and TCRdb's table has in-frame clones only and misses some. The table lists about 120,000 clones, approximately 93% of them singletons, with 6.2% in the top ten. Here the sequenced sample was peripheral blood, taken before pregnancy. Every receptor here comes from a female donor with multiple sclerosis, enrolled in a pregnancy study.

CDR3 coding DNA: TGTGCCAGCAGCTTCTCAGGCGCACCCCTCCACTTT. This translates into CASSFSGAPLHF. The chain has TRBV7-3 and TRBJ1-6; D is undetermined. Deletions cut 3 bases from V and 11 bases from J, with 8 bases between. This CDR3 region has 12 residues. In germline, CDR1 is SGHTA, CDR2 FQGTGA.

This chain links TRBV5-5 with TRBJ2-1; 8 bases line up with TRBD2. The trim removed 0 bases at V and 7 bases at J, leaving 6 bases unmatched. Germline CDR1 and CDR2: SGHKS and YYEKEE (reference sequence). There are 15 residues in the CDR3. CDR3 DNA sequence: TGTGCCAGCAGCTTGGTTCCCCGGGGGGGAAATGAGCAGTTCTTC. Amino acids: CASSLVPRGGNEQFF.

The V call is TRBV6-1, the J call TRBJ2-1, with D perhaps matching TRBD2 (7 bases). This CDR3 comprises 14 residues. V lost 7 bases to trimming and J lost 7 bases, with 17 bases between them. The germline V gene has CDR1 MNHNS and CDR2 SASEGT. In nucleotides, the CDR3 is TGTGCCAGCACCCCTAGCGGAGGGGGGAATGAGCAGTTCTTC. Its translation is CASTPSGGGNEQFF.

This rearrangement joins TRBV28 to TRBJ1-4, with D perhaps matching TRBD1 (5 bases). CDR3 length: 13 amino acids. V lost 8 bases, J lost 7 bases, and 14 bases lay in between. Germline V gene lookup returns CDR1 MDHEN and CDR2 SYDVKM. CDR3 sequence reads: CASRTINGEKLFF. In DNA, the CDR3 is TGTGCCAGCCGGACAATTAACGGTGAAAAACTGTTTTTT.

This chain uses TRBV18 with TRBJ1-5; D is perhaps TRBD1 (6 bases). The CDR3 length is 14 residues. V lost 4 bases and J lost 7, with 14 bases in between. CDR1 KGHSH and CDR2 LQKENI come from the germline V gene. Here the CDR3 DNA reads TGTGCCAGCTCACGAGACAGGTCCAGGCAGCCCCAGCATTTT. This translates into CASSRDRSRQPQHF. Full variable domain (rest looked up from reference TRBV18 and TRBJ1-5): NAGVMQNPRHLVRRRGQEARLRCSPMKGHSHVYWYRQLPEEGLKFMVYLQKENIIDESGMPKERFSAEFPKEGPSILRIQQVVRGDSAAYFCASSRDRSRQPQHFGDGTRLSIL.

The CDR3 region is CASSQDDGSYEQFF. For the CDR3, the DNA is TGTGCCAGCAGCCAAGACGACGGGAGCTATGAGCAGTTCTTC. J is TRBJ2-1 and V is TRBV11-3; maybe TRBD2 (6 bases). The ends were cut back, 5 bases at V and 8 bases at J, with 16 bases in the middle. Germline V lookup: CDR1 SGHNT, CDR2 YENEEA. This CDR3 comprises 14 residues.

This rearrangement joins TRBV18 to TRBJ2-3; tentative D call: TRBD2 (6 bases). The V and J ends lost 6 bases and 6 bases respectively, with 22 bases between them. The CDR3 extends over 16 amino acids. Germline-derived CDR1 and CDR2 are KGHSH and LQKENI. The CDR3 loop reads CASSRNSGLAGDTQYF. The DNA of the CDR3 is TGTGCCAGCTCTAGGAACTCGGGACTCGCTGGTGATACGCAGTATTTT.

J is TRBJ1-3 and V is TRBV19; a possible D gene is TRBD1 (5 bases). The germline gives CDR1 LNHDA, CDR2 SQIVND (reference sequence). V was pared by 3 bases and J by 0 bases, with 15 bases between. The CDR3 loop spans 17 amino acids. The CDR3 sequence: CASSMGQILSSGNTIYF. CDR3 in DNA: TGTGCCAGTAGTATGGGGCAGATCTTGTCCTCTGGAAACACCATATATTTT.

The V and J genes are TRBV19 and TRBJ2-3; 9 bases are shared with TRBD1. The CDR3 covers 15 residues. CDR1 is LNHDA and CDR2 is SQIVND in the germline V gene (reference sequence). With 5 bases clipped from V and 4 bases from J, the junction kept 7 bases outside the gene matches. CDR3 sequence reads: CASSAGQGYADTQYF. Written as DNA, the CDR3 is TGTGCCAGTAGTGCGGGACAGGGCTATGCAGATACGCAGTATTTT.

The V call is TRBV5-5, the J call TRBJ2-1; 10 nucleotides agree with TRBD2. The CDR3 consists of 17 residues. With 5 bases clipped from V and 2 bases from J, the junction kept 10 bases outside the gene matches. Germline V lookup: CDR1 SGHKS, CDR2 YYEKEE (reference sequence). This CDR3 reads CASRMILAGVAYNEQFF. The DNA of the CDR3 is TGTGCCAGCAGAATGATTCTAGCGGGAGTGGCCTACAATGAGCAGTTCTTC.

This clone was detected only once. This chain joins TRBV28 and TRBJ1-1; D possibly corresponds to TRBD1 (5 bases). Trimming pared 1 base from V and 11 bases from J, leaving 17 bases between. This CDR3 is built from 14 residues. Germline V gene lookup returns CDR1 MDHEN and CDR2 SYDVKM. CDR3 protein: CASSLSRDSRAAFF. Written as DNA, the CDR3 is TGTGCCAGCAGTTTATCCCGGGACTCCAGGGCGGCTTTCTTT.

V gene TRBV11-1 combines with J gene TRBJ1-1, with 9 bases that match TRBD1. With V trimmed by 4 bases and J by 1 base, 1 base remained unmatched. This CDR3 contains 14 residues. Germline values: CDR1 SGHAT, CDR2 FQDESV (reference sequence). The CDR3 region is CASSWGQGNTEAFF. The CDR3 DNA sequence: TGTGCCAGCAGCTGGGGACAGGGGAACACTGAAGCTTTCTTT.

The V gene is TRBV18, the J gene TRBJ1-5; D uncertain. V shed 2 bases and J shed 4 bases, with 9 bases lying between them. This CDR3 is 14 amino acids long. Germline CDR1 reads KGHSH; CDR2 reads LQKENI. The CDR3 sequence is CASSPRTENQPQHF. The DNA of the CDR3 is TGTGCCAGCTCACCAAGAACCGAGAATCAGCCCCAGCATTTT.

This chain uses TRBV28 with TRBJ2-1; TRBD2 aligns across 7 bases. With 2 bases clipped from V and 8 bases from J, the junction kept 3 bases outside the gene matches. Per germline, CDR1 MDHEN and CDR2 SYDVKM. This CDR3 has 13 amino acids. CDR3 loop: CASSLSGRDEQFF. The CDR3 nucleotides are TGTGCCAGCAGTTTAAGTGGGAGGGATGAGCAGTTCTTC. The full variable domain, with the rest looked up from reference TRBV28 and TRBJ2-1, is DVKVTQSSRYLVKRTGEKVFLECVQDMDHENMFWYRQDPGLGLRLIYFSYDVKMKEKGDIPEGYSVSREKKERFSLILESASTNQTSMYLCASSLSGRDEQFFGPGTRLTVL.

The chain couples TRBV5-8 to TRBJ1-4; D is ambiguous. The CDR3 totals 16 residues. CDR1 and CDR2 (germline): SGHTS, YDEGEE. V was pared by 4 bases and J by 0 bases, with 13 bases between. As DNA, the CDR3 is TGTGCCAGCAGCATCCAGGCGTTTGCAACTAATGAAAAACTGTTTTTT. This encodes CASSIQAFATNEKLFF.

This rearrangement joins TRBV27 to TRBJ1-5, with D possibly TRBD1 on 5 matching bases. This CDR3 spans 14 amino acids. V lost 6 bases and J lost 1, with 10 bases in between. The germline V gene encodes CDR1 MNHEY and CDR2 SMNVEV (reference sequence). The CDR3 protein is CASRDILSNQPQHF. The CDR3 coding sequence is TGTGCCAGCAGGGACATATTGAGCAATCAGCCCCAGCATTTT.

The chain combines TRBV9 with TRBJ1-2; D not certain. Germline V gives CDR1 SGDLS, CDR2 YYNGEE. V was pared by 7 bases and J by 0 bases, with 10 bases between. CDR3 length equals 13 residues. The DNA of the CDR3 is TGTGCCAGCCCCCCAGAATCTAACTATGGCTACACCTTC. Its translation: CASPPESNYGYTF.

The chain joins TRBV19 to TRBJ2-7; D is undetermined. CDR3 length: 15 amino acids. V dropped 2 bases and J dropped 3 bases, with 14 bases sitting between them. Looked up from germline, CDR1 is LNHDA and CDR2 is SQIVND (reference sequence). The CDR3 DNA follows: TGTGCCAGTAGTATACGCAGAAATATAAACTACGAGCAGTACTTC. Its protein is CASSIRRNINYEQYF.

This chain uses TRBV28 with TRBJ2-7; 7 positions agree with TRBD1. This CDR3 has 14 amino acids. From germline, CDR1 is MDHEN and CDR2 SYDVKM. The trim removed 5 bases at V and 3 bases at J, leaving 7 bases unmatched. CDR3 in DNA: TGTGCCAGCAGTCCTTATGACAGGGTCTACGAGCAGTACTTC. It encodes CASSPYDRVYEQYF.

This clone has only a few counts. V usage is TRBV7-2 and J usage is TRBJ2-2; D call uncertain. Germline V lookup: CDR1 SGHTA, CDR2 FQGNSA. The CDR3 length is 14 residues. V gave up 4 bases and J gave up 1 base, with 7 bases separating them. The CDR3 coding sequence is TGTGCCAGCAGCTCCCTAGGGAACACCGGGGAGCTGTTTTTT. Protein: CASSSLGNTGELFF.

This chain links TRBV5-6 with TRBJ2-5; the match to TRBD2 covers 10 bases. Germline V CDR1 and CDR2: SGHDT, YYEEEE. J gave up 3 bases and V 2 bases, and 4 bases lay outside the gene matches. CDR3 length: 15 amino acids. The CDR3 DNA reads as TGTGCCAGCAGCTTACCTAGCGGGGGCAAAGAGACCCAGTACTTC. Protein: CASSLPSGGKETQYF.

The chain employs TRBV27 and TRBJ2-7; 8 bases match TRBD1. The germline V gene has CDR1 MNHEY and CDR2 SMNVEV (reference sequence). CDR3 length: 16 residues. V gave up 4 bases and J gave up 2 bases; unmatched junction bases: 10. In DNA form, the CDR3 reads TGTGCCAGCAGTTCCTCCGGGACAGGTGAGACCTACGAGCAGTACTTC. It translates to CASSSSGTGETYEQYF.

Of note for this clone: Other DNA sequences in this sample translate to the same CDR3. The CDR3: CASSFGQGQETQYF. The CDR3 nucleotides read TGTGCCAGCAGCTTTGGGCAGGGACAGGAGACCCAGTACTTC. The V gene is TRBV11-1, the J gene TRBJ2-5; 7 nucleotides line up with TRBD1. The germline CDR1 and CDR2 sequences are SGHAT and FQDESV (reference sequence). This CDR3 contains 14 residues. V shed 3 bases and J 5 bases; nucleotides not matched to a gene: 6.

The chain employs TRBV19 and TRBJ1-2; 8 bases match TRBD1. The CDR3 consists of 15 residues. V lost 3 bases and J lost 5; bases outside the gene matches: 8. The germline V gene encodes CDR1 LNHDA and CDR2 SQIVND (reference sequence). CDR3 sequence: CASSIRGQGFYGYTF. The CDR3 coding sequence is TGTGCCAGTAGTATCCGAGGACAGGGTTTTTATGGCTACACCTTC.

The DNA of the CDR3 is TGTGCCAGCAGCCCCTTGGTGGGGCCCTACGAGCAGTACTTC. This codes for CASSPLVGPYEQYF. V usage is TRBV7-9 and J usage is TRBJ2-7; possible D gene TRBD1, 5 bases. The CDR3 is 14 residues long. Trimming took 5 bases from V and 2 from J, leaving 13 bases between them. Germline CDR1 and CDR2: SEHNR and FQNEAQ (reference sequence).

The chain employs TRBV28 and TRBJ1-2; a weak D match, TRBD1 (5 bases). Germline V CDR1 and CDR2: MDHEN, SYDVKM. V was trimmed by 6 bases and J by 8 bases, leaving 16 bases between them. CDR3 length: 13 residues. The CDR3 loop is CASRRSGMWGYTF. As DNA, the CDR3 is TGTGCCAGCAGACGGTCAGGGATGTGGGGCTACACCTTC.

The CDR3 sequence is CASSFGVYRSPLHF. The CDR3 coding sequence is TGTGCCAGCAGCTTCGGGGTCTATCGATCACCCCTCCACTTT. This chain links TRBV5-5 with TRBJ1-6; D ambiguous. The CDR3 length is 14 residues. V was pared by 2 bases and J by 10 bases, with 13 bases between. Looked up from germline, CDR1 is SGHKS and CDR2 is YYEKEE (reference sequence). The whole variable domain, remainder taken from reference TRBV5-5 and TRBJ1-6, is DAGVTQSPTHLIKTRGQQVTLRCSPISGHKSVSWYQQVLGQGPQFIFQYYEKEERGRGNFPDRFSARQFPNYSSELNVNALLLGDSALYLCASSFGVYRSPLHFGNGTRLTVT.

This clone was observed a single time. V and J are TRBV5-4 and TRBJ2-5, with D maybe TRBD1 (8 bases). Germline loops: CDR1 SGHNT, CDR2 YYREEE (reference sequence). V gave up 1 base and J gave up 3 bases, with 13 bases separating them. The CDR3 extends over 15 amino acids. The CDR3 spells CASSLTGGGKETQYF. The CDR3 nucleotides read TGTGCCAGCAGCTTGACAGGGGGGGGTAAAGAGACCCAGTACTTC.

The chain carries TRBV5-4 and TRBJ2-7; possible D gene TRBD2, 5 bases. CDR1 and CDR2 (germline): SGHNT, YYREEE (reference sequence). V lost 4 bases and J lost 0, with 20 bases in between. The CDR3 runs 17 residues. The CDR3 DNA reads TGTGCCAGCAGCCCCGGCCCAAGCGGCCCTAGCTCCTACGAGCAGTACTTC. Translated: CASSPGPSGPSSYEQYF.

The chain is built from TRBV5-1 and TRBJ2-1; D unresolved. V shed 6 bases and J shed 0 bases, with 16 bases lying between them. CDR3 length: 16 amino acids. Per the germline V gene, CDR1 is SGHRS and CDR2 is YFSETQ. CDR3 sequence reads: CASTTNEVSSYNEQFF. CDR3 DNA: TGCGCCAGCACCACAAATGAGGTTAGCTCCTACAATGAGCAGTTCTTC. Looking up the rest from reference TRBV5-1 and TRBJ2-1 gives the full variable domain: KAGVTQTPRYLIKTRGQQVTLSCSPISGHRSVSWYQQTPGQGLQFLFEYFSETQRNKGNFPGRFSGRQFSNSRSEMNVSTLELGDSALYLCASTTNEVSSYNEQFFGPGTRLTVL.

The chain couples TRBV18 to TRBJ1-2, with D possibly being TRBD1 (6 bases). The V gene lost 2 bases and the J gene lost 1 base, with 11 bases spanning the gap. The CDR3 totals 15 residues. Germline V CDR1 and CDR2: KGHSH, LQKENI. The CDR3 DNA sequence: TGTGCCAGCTCACCAGCCACAGGGCATAACTATGGCTACACCTTC. Protein: CASSPATGHNYGYTF.